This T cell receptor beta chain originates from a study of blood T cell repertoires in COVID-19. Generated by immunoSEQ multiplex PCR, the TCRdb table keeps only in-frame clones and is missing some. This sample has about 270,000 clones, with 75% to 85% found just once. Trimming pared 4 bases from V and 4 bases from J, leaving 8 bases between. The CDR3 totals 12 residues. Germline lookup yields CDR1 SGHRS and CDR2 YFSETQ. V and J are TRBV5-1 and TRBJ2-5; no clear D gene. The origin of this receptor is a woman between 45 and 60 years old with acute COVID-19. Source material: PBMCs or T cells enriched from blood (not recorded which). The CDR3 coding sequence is TGCGCCAGCAGCGCCGAGGTAGAGACCCAGTACTTC. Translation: CASSAEVETQYF.